The TCR beta chain under discussion was sequenced for a study of T cells expressing NK-cell markers. Across the whole study: Seven donors tested HCMV-seropositive and one tested seronegative among the eight sequenced.

This CDR3 has 14 amino acids. TCRdb re-called the 5' RACE reads and catalogs CDR3 proteins one per entry, DNA excluded. This sample's table has 500,000 or so distinct CDR3 sequences. The receptor comes from a man in his late teens or twenties in good health. Source material: blood T cells: a sorted CD56 or NKG2C T cell subset, CD4+ or CD8+ T cells, or bulk PBMC T cells (not recorded which). The chain recombines TRBV12-3 or TRBV12-4 with TRBJ1-2; the TCRdb call, TRBD1, lacks DNA for checking. This CDR3 is CASSITGGVGGYTF.